A selection of T cell receptor beta chains follows, all from one sample in a study of cytomegalovirus exposure and HLA in healthy donors. This table comes from immunoSEQ multiplex PCR, and its TCRdb copy is limited to in-frame clones, with some not included. The table records over 250,000 clones, just over 85% of them present only once. Sequenced: PBMCs. Receptors originate from a man aged 40-50 years in good health and CMV-seropositive. CDR3s include the opening cysteine and the closing phenylalanine or tryptophan. The order of the fields is CDR3 length, D gene, V gene, J gene, clone size, CDR3 DNA, CDR3 protein. A D gene is named only where the DNA matches it firmly. Size is stated for part of the rows, as once, few or many counts, or as a class when the clone is expanded.

CDR3 length: 15; D gene: TRBD1; V gene: TRBV12-5; J gene: TRBJ1-2; clone size: -; CDR3 DNA: TGTGCTAGTGGCAGGACAGGGGATATTGGCTATGGCTACACCTTC; CDR3 protein: CASGRTGDIGYGYTF
CDR3 length: 12; D gene: TRBD1; V gene: TRBV18; J gene: TRBJ2-4; clone size: once; CDR3 DNA: TGTGCCAGCTCACCCACAGGGGACATTCAGTACTTC; CDR3 protein: CASSPTGDIQYF
CDR3 length: 16; D gene: TRBD2; V gene: TRBV7-2; J gene: TRBJ2-4; clone size: -; CDR3 DNA: TGTGCCAGCAGCTCACTAGCGGGAGGGCCCCAAAACATTCAGTACTTC; CDR3 protein: CASSSLAGGPQNIQYF
CDR3 length: 16; D gene: TRBD2; V gene: TRBV5-6; J gene: TRBJ2-7; clone size: -; CDR3 DNA: TGTGCCAGCACCGTCACTAGCGGGTTAAGCTCCTACGAGCAGTACTTC; CDR3 protein: CASTVTSGLSSYEQYF
CDR3 length: 15; D gene: TRBD1; V gene: TRBV19; J gene: TRBJ1-5; clone size: -; CDR3 DNA: TGTGCCAGTAGTATAGGACAGGGCTTCGGTCAGCCCCAGCATTTT; CDR3 protein: CASSIGQGFGQPQHF
CDR3 length: 15; D gene: TRBD2; V gene: TRBV5-4; J gene: TRBJ2-4; clone size: few; CDR3 DNA: TGTGCCAGCAGGGCGTCGCGGGGGGCCAAAAACATTCAGTACTTC; CDR3 protein: CASRASRGAKNIQYF
CDR3 length: 15; D gene: TRBD1; V gene: TRBV11-2; J gene: TRBJ2-7; clone size: -; CDR3 DNA: TGTGCCAGCAGCCAGCCGGGACAGGGGGCCTACGAGCAGTACTTC; CDR3 protein: CASSQPGQGAYEQYF
CDR3 length: 15; D gene: -; V gene: TRBV6-5; J gene: TRBJ2-1; clone size: -; CDR3 DNA: TGTGCCAGCAGTTACCGTCAGTCCCCCTACAATGAGCAGTTCTTC; CDR3 protein: CASSYRQSPYNEQFF
CDR3 length: 16; D gene: TRBD2; V gene: TRBV7-8; J gene: TRBJ2-5; clone size: -; CDR3 DNA: TGTGCCAGCAGCTACCTAGCGGGGCTCTTGCAAGAGGCCCAGTACTTC; CDR3 protein: CASSYLAGLLQEAQYF
CDR3 length: 18; D gene: -; V gene: TRBV11-2; J gene: TRBJ2-2; clone size: -; CDR3 DNA: TGTGCCAGCAGCTTAGTCGCGGTGGGTTTCTTGCCGACCGGGGAGCTGTTTTTT; CDR3 protein: CASSLVAVGFLPTGELFF
CDR3 length: 16; D gene: TRBD2; V gene: TRBV5-1; J gene: TRBJ2-2; clone size: -; CDR3 DNA: TGCGCCAGCAGCTCGGGCGGGCGGGAGATGATCGGGGAGCTGTTTTTT; CDR3 protein: CASSSGGREMIGELFF
CDR3 length: 14; D gene: -; V gene: TRBV9; J gene: TRBJ1-4; clone size: -; CDR3 DNA: TGTGCCAGCAGCGACCAGGGGCGAAATGAAAAACTGTTTTTT; CDR3 protein: CASSDQGRNEKLFF
CDR3 length: 12; D gene: -; V gene: TRBV7-8; J gene: TRBJ2-7; clone size: -; CDR3 DNA: TGTGCCAGCAGCTCCACAGGGCCCGAGCAGTACTTC; CDR3 protein: CASSSTGPEQYF
CDR3 length: 16; D gene: TRBD1; V gene: TRBV28; J gene: TRBJ1-4; clone size: -; CDR3 DNA: TGTGCCAGCAGTTTAAGGACAGGGGGTCCCAATGAAAAACTGTTTTTT; CDR3 protein: CASSLRTGGPNEKLFF
CDR3 length: 15; D gene: TRBD1; V gene: TRBV7-9; J gene: TRBJ1-1; clone size: -; CDR3 DNA: TGTTCCAGCAGCCCCGACAGGGTAGGGGACACTGAAGCTTTCTTT; CDR3 protein: CSSSPDRVGDTEAFF
CDR3 length: 16; D gene: TRBD1; V gene: TRBV5-1; J gene: TRBJ2-2; clone size: -; CDR3 DNA: TGCGCCAGCAGCACGCGGACAGGGTCAGGTCCCGGGGAGCTGTTTTTT; CDR3 protein: CASSTRTGSGPGELFF
CDR3 length: 15; D gene: -; V gene: TRBV9; J gene: TRBJ2-5; clone size: once; CDR3 DNA: TGTGCCAGCAGCCCTGGGGGGGGCCTTGGGGAGACCCAGTACTTC; CDR3 protein: CASSPGGGLGETQYF